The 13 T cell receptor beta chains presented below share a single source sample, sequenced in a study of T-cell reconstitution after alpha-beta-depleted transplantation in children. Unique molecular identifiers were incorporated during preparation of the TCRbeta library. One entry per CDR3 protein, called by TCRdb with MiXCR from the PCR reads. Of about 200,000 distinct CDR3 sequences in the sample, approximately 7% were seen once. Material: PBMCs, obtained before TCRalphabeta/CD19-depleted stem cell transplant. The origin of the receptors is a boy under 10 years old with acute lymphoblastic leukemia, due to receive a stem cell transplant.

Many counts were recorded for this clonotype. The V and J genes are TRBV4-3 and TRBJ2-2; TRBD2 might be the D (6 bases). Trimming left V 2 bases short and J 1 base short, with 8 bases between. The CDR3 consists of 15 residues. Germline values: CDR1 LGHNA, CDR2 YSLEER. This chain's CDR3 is CASSQNSGNTGELFF. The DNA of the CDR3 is TGCGCCAGCAGCCAAAATAGCGGGAACACCGGGGAGCTGTTTTTT.

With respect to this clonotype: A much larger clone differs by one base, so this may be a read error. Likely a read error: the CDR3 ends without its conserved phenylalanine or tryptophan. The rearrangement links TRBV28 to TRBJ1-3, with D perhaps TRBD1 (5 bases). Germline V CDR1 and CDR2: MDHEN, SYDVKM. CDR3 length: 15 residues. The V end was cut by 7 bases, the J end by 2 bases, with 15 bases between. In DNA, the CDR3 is TGTGCCAGCAAATCCGCGAGGGGCGCTGGAAACACCATATATTAT. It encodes CASKSARGAGNTIYY.

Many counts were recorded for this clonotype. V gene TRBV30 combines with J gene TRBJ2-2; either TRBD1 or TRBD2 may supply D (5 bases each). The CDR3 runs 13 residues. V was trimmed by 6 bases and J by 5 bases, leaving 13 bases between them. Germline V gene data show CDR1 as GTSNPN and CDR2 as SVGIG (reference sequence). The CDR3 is CACRGALTGELFF. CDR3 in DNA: TGTGCCTGCCGGGGCGCCTTGACCGGGGAGCTGTTTTTT.

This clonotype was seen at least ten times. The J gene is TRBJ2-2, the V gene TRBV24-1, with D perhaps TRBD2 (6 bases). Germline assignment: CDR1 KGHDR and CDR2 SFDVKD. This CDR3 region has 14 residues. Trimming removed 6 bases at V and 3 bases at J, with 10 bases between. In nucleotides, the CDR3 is TGTGCCACCAGTCCCGGAGGGTACACCGGGGAGCTGTTTTTT. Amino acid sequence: CATSPGGYTGELFF.

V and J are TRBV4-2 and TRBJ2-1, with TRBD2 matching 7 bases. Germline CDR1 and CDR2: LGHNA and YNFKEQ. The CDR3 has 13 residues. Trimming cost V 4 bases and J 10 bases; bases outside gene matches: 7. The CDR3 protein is CASSRFFSGEQFF. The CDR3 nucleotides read TGTGCCAGCAGCCGATTCTTTAGCGGGGAGCAGTTCTTC.

Here the CDR3 reads CASRDRATNTEAFF. As DNA, the CDR3 is TGCGCCAGCCGGGACAGGGCGACGAACACTGAAGCTTTCTTT. V usage is TRBV5-1 and J usage is TRBJ1-1; 9 bases match TRBD1. The CDR3 sequence is 14 residues long. J lost 1 base, V lost 7 bases, and 5 bases had no gene match. Germline V CDR1 and CDR2: SGHRS, YFSETQ.

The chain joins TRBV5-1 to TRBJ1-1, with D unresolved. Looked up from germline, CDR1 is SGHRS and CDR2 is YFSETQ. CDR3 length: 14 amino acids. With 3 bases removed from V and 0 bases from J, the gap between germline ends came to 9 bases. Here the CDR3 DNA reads TGCGCCAGCAGCTACCAAGCGGTGAACACTGAAGCTTTCTTT. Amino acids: CASSYQAVNTEAFF.

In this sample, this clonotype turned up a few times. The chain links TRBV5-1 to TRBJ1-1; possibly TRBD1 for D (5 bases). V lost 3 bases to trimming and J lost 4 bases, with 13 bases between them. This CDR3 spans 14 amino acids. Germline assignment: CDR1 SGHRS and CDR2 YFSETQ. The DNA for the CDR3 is TGCGCCAGCAGCTCCAAATTGGGGGGCACTGAAGCTTTCTTT. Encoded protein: CASSSKLGGTEAFF.

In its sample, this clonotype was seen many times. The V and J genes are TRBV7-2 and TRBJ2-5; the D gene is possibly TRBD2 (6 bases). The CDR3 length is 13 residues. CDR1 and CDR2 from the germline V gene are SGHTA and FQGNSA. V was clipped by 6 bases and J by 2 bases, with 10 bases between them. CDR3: CASRILAQETQYF. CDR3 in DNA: TGTGCCAGCAGAATACTAGCTCAAGAGACCCAGTACTTC.

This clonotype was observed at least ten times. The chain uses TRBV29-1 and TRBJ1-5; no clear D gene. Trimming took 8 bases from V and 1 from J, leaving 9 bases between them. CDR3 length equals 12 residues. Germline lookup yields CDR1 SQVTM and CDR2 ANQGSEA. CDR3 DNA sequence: TGCAGCATCGGAGGGAGCAATCAGCCCCAGCATTTT. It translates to CSIGGSNQPQHF.

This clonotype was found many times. The CDR3 region is CASSWGSRLGYTF. The CDR3 nucleotides are TGTGCCAGCAGTTGGGGGTCTCGGCTGGGGTACACCTTC. The chain is built from TRBV28 and TRBJ1-2, with D possibly being TRBD1 (5 bases). Germline lookup yields CDR1 MDHEN and CDR2 SYDVKM. The V and J ends lost 4 bases and 11 bases respectively, with 17 bases between them. The CDR3 loop spans 13 amino acids.

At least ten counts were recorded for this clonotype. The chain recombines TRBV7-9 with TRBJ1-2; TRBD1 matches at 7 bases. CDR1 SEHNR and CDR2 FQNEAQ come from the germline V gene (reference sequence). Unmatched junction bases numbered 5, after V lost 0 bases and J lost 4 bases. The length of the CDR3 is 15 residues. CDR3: CASSLAQQGTYGYTF. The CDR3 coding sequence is TGTGCCAGCAGCTTAGCCCAACAGGGGACCTATGGCTACACCTTC.

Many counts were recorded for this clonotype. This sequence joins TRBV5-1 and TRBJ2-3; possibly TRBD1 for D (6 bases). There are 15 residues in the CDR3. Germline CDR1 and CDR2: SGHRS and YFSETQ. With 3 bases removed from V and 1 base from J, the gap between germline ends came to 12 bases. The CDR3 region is CASSSGQPGTDTQYF. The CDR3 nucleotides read TGCGCCAGCAGCTCTGGACAGCCAGGCACAGATACGCAGTATTTT.